The entry below gives a single T cell receptor (beta chain) sequence along with its context. These data belong to a study of T cell clonotyping in hematopoietic cell transplantation. The repertoire was sequenced with immunoSEQ multiplex PCR; TCRdb's copy has only in-frame clones and lacks some. The repertoire holds roughly 30,000 clones, more than 85% seen once, with around 2.1% in the top ten. Germline V lookup: CDR1 SGHNT, CDR2 YENEEA. The CDR3 totals 14 residues. Trimming shortened V by 5 bases and J by 0 bases, and 11 bases separated the two germline ends. Indicated time point: recipient sample about 28 days before transplant, after cytoreduction.

The TCR comes from a man aged 50 or older with acute myeloid leukemia. Some clones in this sample may be carry-over from other donors' samples. The sample was peripheral blood mononuclear cells, taken before stem cell transplant. V usage is TRBV11-3 and J usage is TRBJ2-7; D gene ambiguous. The DNA of the CDR3 is TGTGCCAGCAGCCCTTCTAGGAGCTCCTACGAGCAGTACTTC. As protein: CASSPSRSSYEQYF.